This T cell receptor (beta chain) was recovered during a study of CD8 T cells in Susac syndrome. Roughly 0.45 to 1 ug RNA was reverse transcribed with random hexamers. TCRdb reprocessed the immunoSEQ multiplex PCR reads with MiXCR, giving one entry per CDR3 protein. The sample has 300,000 to 350,000 distinct CDR3 sequences, around 92% seen once. V gave up 8 bases and J gave up 2 bases, with 15 bases separating them. The CDR3 has 13 residues. CDR1 is GTSNPN, CDR2 SVGIG, per germline (reference sequence). Sequencing was carried out using CD4+ T cells from PBMCs. The J gene is TRBJ1-1, the V gene TRBV30; D call uncertain. The receptor comes from a human donor with multiple sclerosis. The CDR3 region has the DNA TGTGCCCTCCACTCAGGATTCAACACTGAAGCTTTCTTT. Amino acids: CALHSGFNTEAFF.